This T cell receptor beta chain was recovered during a study of CD8 T cells in Susac syndrome (dated by TCRdb to the late 2010s). For the wider study: Of the Susac syndrome patients who were sequenced, more than 5 had clinically active disease and 8 or 9 were in clinical remission. Whether CD8+ T cell activation and differentiation in Susac syndrome was antigen driven was tested using repertoire sequencing. At blood withdrawal, Susac syndrome patients were therapy-naive, treated with corticosteroids (with IVIg additionally given to some), or treated with IVIg alone.

To note about this clonotype: Its antigen has not been determined. Base qualities are missing; no much larger clone stands one base away.

RNA was extracted using the RNeasy kit, and roughly 0.5 to 1 microgram was reverse transcribed with random hexamers. The immunoSEQ multiplex PCR assay, which covers 54 Vbeta and 13 Jbeta segments, was used to amplify TCR beta CDR3 regions. To correct PCR amplification bias, a synthetic template baseline was used for both primer optimization and computational correction. The original pipeline was this. Reads were annotated to V, D and J genes according to IMGT and were analyzed with immunoSEQ Analyzer, with only productive sequences retained. To calculate clonality, Shannon entropy was normalized by log2 of the number of productive unique sequences and then subtracted from one. For each patient and control, public and private clones were evaluated within the 100 most prevalent clones. Clones were defined as Susac-specific when absent from the healthy and MS cohorts, from approximately 970 published viral clones and from other ImmuneACCESS disease sequences. The public sequencing data were trimmed at Q25 with fastp and processed into clonotypes with MiXCR by TCRdb, which kept only in-frame beta chains. Rows matching on CDR3 protein sequence are summarized as one entry with the most common DNA and genes. The V and J calls come from TCRdb's annotation, not from the publication. This sample has about 94,000 distinct CDR3 sequences in its table, and about 93% of those were observed once. Around 0.33% of the sample comes from the top ten.

Between the V and J ends, shortened by 3 bases and 6 bases respectively, the junction contains 6 bases. The CDR3 has 11 amino acids, counting the end cysteine and phenylalanine. Only CDR3 DNA remains: 33 bases, in frame from the first base. High-throughput TCR beta sequencing profiled peripheral blood CD8+ and CD4+ T cells from healthy donors, Susac syndrome patients and multiple sclerosis patients. Recently defined diagnostic criteria for definite or probable disease were met by the Susac syndrome patients. Bulk CD8+ and CD4+ T cells were purified magnetically by negative isolation, whereas CD8+ TEMRA cells were enriched by FACS. Blood was collected in EDTA tubes and processed within 24 hours, with PBMCs isolated through density gradient centrifugation. PBMCs destined for TCR sequencing were cryopreserved in liquid nitrogen and later thawed in a 37 °C water bath. A purity of at least 90% was achieved for sorted or isolated CD4+, CD8+ and CD8+ TEMRA cells.

What the study reported, not specific to this receptor: The number of individuals in the TCR sequencing and HLA analysis was recognized as being relatively small. The CD4+ T cell repertoire of patients with Susac syndrome showed no detectable clonal expansion.

This chain is built from TRBV12-3 or TRBV12-4 and TRBJ2-7; the D segment cannot be called with confidence. The TCR sequence derives from a human donor with Susac syndrome. Sample: CD4+ T cells from PBMCs. The CDR3 sequence is CASSLVGEQYF. The sequence in DNA is TGTGCCAGCAGTTTGGTAGGCGAGCAGTACTTC.